This entry describes one T cell receptor (beta chain). This entry is derived from a study of blood T cell repertoires in COVID-19. As for the study in general: There were acute and convalescent COVID-19 samples, and they came from the United States, Italy and Spain. The cDNA or gDNA used as material had been derived from T cells, B-cell-depleted T cells, or PBMCs.

Germline V lookup: CDR1 SGHAT, CDR2 FQNNGV. Deletions cut 6 bases from V and 7 bases from J, with 13 bases between. The CDR3 is 13 residues long. The authors' processing: Reference gene primer amplification in the assay estimated nucleated cell counts. Profiling relied on immunoSEQ multiplex PCR, and the TCRdb table lists in-frame clones only, not all of them. The DNA gave D and trimming, while V, J and clone size come from that table. The top ten hold approximately 14% of the sample, which has 150,000 or so clones, roughly 86% seen once. This receptor was obtained from a human donor with acute or convalescent COVID-19. The donor label of this sample is uncertain. V and J are TRBV11-2 and TRBJ1-5; D might be TRBD1 (5 bases). Sequenced sample: peripheral blood. The CDR3 coding sequence is TGTGCCAGCAGTGGGCAGGGCGGACAGCCCCAGCATTTT. Its protein product is CASSGQGGQPQHF. Full variable domain (missing parts from reference TRBV11-2 and TRBJ1-5): EAGVAQSPRYKIIEKRQSVAFWCNPISGHATLYWYQQILGQGPKLLIQFQNNGVVDDSQLPKDRFSAERLKGVDSTLKIQPAKLEDSAVYLCASSGQGGQPQHFGDGTRLSIL.